The present T cell receptor beta chain was sequenced within a study of blood T cell repertoires in COVID-19. For the study at large: PBMCs, B-cell-depleted T cells, or T cells provided the cDNA or gDNA that made up the material.

Grouping used clinical history reported by participants in a survey and questionnaire. Two negative PCRs, clearance, or symptom resolution were required of recovered Cohort 3 donors. The authors' processing: Cell counts per sample came from amplifying reference gene primers. Libraries were prepared by immunoSEQ multiplex PCR; TCRdb keeps only in-frame clonotypes and omits some of them. The DNA was the basis for D and trimming; V, J and clone size are from that table. The sample consists of around 500,000 clones, roughly 90% of them appearing once. Per germline, CDR1 LNHDA and CDR2 SQIVND (reference sequence). Trimming removed 8 bases at V and 8 bases at J, with 18 bases between. The CDR3 covers 14 residues.

This clonotype originated in a woman in her thirties or forties who had recovered from COVID-19. This chain connects TRBV19 to TRBJ1-4, with D perhaps TRBD1 (6 bases). Input material: PBMCs or T cells enriched from blood (not recorded which). This CDR3 is CASSETGKGEKLFF. The CDR3 DNA is TGTGCCAGTTCTGAAACAGGGAAGGGAGAAAAACTGTTTTTT.